Here is one T cell receptor (beta chain) with its context. Its antigen is unidentified. V lost 0 bases to trimming and J lost 9 bases; unmatched junction nucleotides: 8. The CDR3 spans 16 residues. The germline V gene encodes CDR1 MNHEY and CDR2 SVGAGI. The data stem from a study of cytomegalovirus exposure and HLA in healthy donors. Study-wide points: A prior analysis recorded that most TCR beta V segments were productive about 87% or about 30% of the time. Researchers counted around 170 TCR beta chains as cytomegalovirus-associated.

The PCR used 60 Vbeta and 13 Jbeta primers. TCRdb's copy holds only in-frame clones and misses some; the assay was immunoSEQ multiplex PCR. The sample lists around 130,000 clones, approximately 78% seen once, with over 4.5% in the top ten. The sample was PBMCs. The sequence was obtained from a woman aged 40 to 50 in good health and CMV-seropositive. The gene calls are TRBV6-5 and TRBJ2-1; 10 bases agree with TRBD1. The CDR3 is CASSYSSGQGGSEQFF. In nucleotides, the CDR3 is TGTGCCAGCAGTTACTCGTCTGGACAGGGGGGAAGTGAGCAGTTCTTC.